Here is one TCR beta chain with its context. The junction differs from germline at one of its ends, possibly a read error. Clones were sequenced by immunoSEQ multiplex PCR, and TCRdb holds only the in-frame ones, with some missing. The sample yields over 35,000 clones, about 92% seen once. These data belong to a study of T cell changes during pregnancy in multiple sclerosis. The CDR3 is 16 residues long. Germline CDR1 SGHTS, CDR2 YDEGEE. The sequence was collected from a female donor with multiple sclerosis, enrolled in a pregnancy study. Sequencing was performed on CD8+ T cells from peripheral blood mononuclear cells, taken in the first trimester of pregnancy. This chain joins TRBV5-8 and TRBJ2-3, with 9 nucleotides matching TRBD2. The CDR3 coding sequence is TGCGCCAGCAGCCAAGCCGAGCGGGGGGTGGCAGATACGCAGTATTTT. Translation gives CASSQAERGVADTQYF.